The TCR beta chain described here comes from a study of T cell repertoires in cytomegalovirus infection. The germline V gene has CDR1 SGDLS and CDR2 YYNGEE. CDR3 length: 15 amino acids. V lost 0 bases and J 5 bases, leaving 15 bases between the germline ends. From the reads, TCRdb called clonotypes with MiXCR, one entry per CDR3 protein. The data contain 97,000 or so distinct CDR3 sequences, approximately 15% of them singletons. The chain employs TRBV9 and TRBJ2-7; D is possibly TRBD2 (6 bases). This TCR derives from a human donor in good health (CMV status not recorded). Some clones in this sample may be carry-over from other donors' samples. What was sequenced was PBMCs. The DNA for the CDR3 is TGTGCCAGCAGCGTAGGGGTCTTCGGAGGGGACGAGCAGTACTTC. Translation: CASSVGVFGGDEQYF.